What follows describes a single TCR beta chain. The target antigen is unknown. The record originates from a study of CD8 T cells in Susac syndrome. Study outcomes and limitations: The study admitted that it had a relatively small number of individuals in its TCR sequencing and HLA analysis.

Bulk CD8+ and CD4+ cells came from magnetic negative isolation; CD8+ TEMRA by FACS. Germline V gives CDR1 SNHLY, CDR2 FYNNEI. Trimming took off 6 bases at V and 7 bases at J, with 19 bases between the two ends. The CDR3 runs 15 residues. Roughly 0.45 to 1 ug RNA was reverse transcribed with random hexamers. With immunoSEQ multiplex PCR, TCR beta CDR3 was amplified across 54 Vbeta and 13 Jbeta. One entry per CDR3 protein, called by TCRdb with MiXCR from the immunoSEQ multiplex PCR reads. This table holds 300,000 to 350,000 distinct CDR3 sequences, about 91% found once. The sample consisted of CD4+ T cells from PBMCs. The receptor was derived from a human donor with multiple sclerosis. J is TRBJ2-1 and V is TRBV2, with D uncertain. CDR3 coding DNA: TGTGCCAGCAGCTTCATTAAATCCGCCATTAATGAGCAGTTCTTC. Translation: CASSFIKSAINEQFF.